This TCR beta chain was retrieved from a study of blood T cell repertoires in COVID-19. Residents of about two dozen US areas, aged roughly 18 to 89 years, made up the participants. All recovered Cohort 3 donors got two negative PCRs, got clearance, or saw symptom resolution. Trimming removed 8 bases from V and 0 bases from J, with 12 bases in between. Germline-derived CDR1 and CDR2 are SGHNT and YYREEE (reference sequence). The CDR3 totals 14 residues. Some clones are missing from TCRdb's copy, which holds only in-frame ones; the method was immunoSEQ multiplex PCR. The sample lists approximately 380,000 clones; 88% were seen once.

The sequence was collected from a woman between 18 and 29 years old who had recovered from COVID-19. J is TRBJ1-3 and V is TRBV5-4; no firm D call. Input material: PBMCs or T cells enriched from blood (not recorded which). The CDR3 sequence: CASRDSFSGNTIYF. DNA of the CDR3: TGTGCCAGTCGAGACTCATTCTCTGGAAACACCATATATTTT.